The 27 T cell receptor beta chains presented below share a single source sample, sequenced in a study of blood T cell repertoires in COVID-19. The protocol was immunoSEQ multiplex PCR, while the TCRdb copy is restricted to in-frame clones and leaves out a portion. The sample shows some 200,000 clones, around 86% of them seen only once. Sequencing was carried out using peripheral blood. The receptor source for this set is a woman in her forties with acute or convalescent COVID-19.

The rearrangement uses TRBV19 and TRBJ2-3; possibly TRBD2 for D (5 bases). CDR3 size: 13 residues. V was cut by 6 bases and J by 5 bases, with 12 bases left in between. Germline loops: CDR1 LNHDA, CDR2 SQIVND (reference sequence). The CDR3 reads CASRVGAGDTQYF. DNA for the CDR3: TGTGCCAGTAGAGTCGGCGCGGGAGATACGCAGTATTTT.

The CDR3 DNA sequence: TGTGCCAGCAGTTTTGGAGGGTTCGGGTCCTACGAGCAGTACTTC. It encodes CASSFGGFGSYEQYF. The chain carries TRBV27 and TRBJ2-7; weak D call: TRBD2 (6 bases). Trimming shortened V by 3 bases and J by 1 base, and 13 bases separated the two germline ends. The CDR3 contains 15 residues. Per germline, CDR1 MNHEY and CDR2 SMNVEV (reference sequence).

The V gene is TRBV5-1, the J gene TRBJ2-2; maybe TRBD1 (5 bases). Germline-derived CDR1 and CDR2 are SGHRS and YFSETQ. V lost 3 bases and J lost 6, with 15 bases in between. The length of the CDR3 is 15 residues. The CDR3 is CASSWTSGFSGELFF. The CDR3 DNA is TGCGCCAGCAGCTGGACCTCAGGGTTCTCCGGGGAGCTGTTTTTT.

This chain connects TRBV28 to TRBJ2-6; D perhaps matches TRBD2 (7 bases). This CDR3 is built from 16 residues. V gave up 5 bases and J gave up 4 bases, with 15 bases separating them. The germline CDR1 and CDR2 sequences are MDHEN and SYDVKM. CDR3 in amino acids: CASSPEGGGGANVLTF. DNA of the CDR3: TGTGCCAGCAGTCCAGAAGGGGGGGGCGGGGCCAACGTCCTGACTTTC.

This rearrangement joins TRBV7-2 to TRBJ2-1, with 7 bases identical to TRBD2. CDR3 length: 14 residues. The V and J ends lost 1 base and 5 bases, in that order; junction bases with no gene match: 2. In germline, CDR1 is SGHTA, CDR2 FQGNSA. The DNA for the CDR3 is TGTGCCAGCAGCTTAGTGGGGGGGGACAATGAGCAGTTCTTC. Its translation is CASSLVGGDNEQFF.

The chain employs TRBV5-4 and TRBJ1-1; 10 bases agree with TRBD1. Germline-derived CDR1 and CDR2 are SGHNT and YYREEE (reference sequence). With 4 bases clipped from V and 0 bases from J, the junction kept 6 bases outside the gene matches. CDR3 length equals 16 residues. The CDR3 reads CASSRRQGAMNTEAFF. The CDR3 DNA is TGTGCCAGCAGCCGCCGACAGGGGGCGATGAACACTGAAGCTTTCTTT.

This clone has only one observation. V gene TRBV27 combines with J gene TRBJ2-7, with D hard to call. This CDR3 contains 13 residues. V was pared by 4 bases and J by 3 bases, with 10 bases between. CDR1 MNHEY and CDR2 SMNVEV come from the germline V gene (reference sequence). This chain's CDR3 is CASSYNSGYEQYF. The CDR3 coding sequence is TGTGCCAGCAGTTATAATTCGGGCTACGAGCAGTACTTC.

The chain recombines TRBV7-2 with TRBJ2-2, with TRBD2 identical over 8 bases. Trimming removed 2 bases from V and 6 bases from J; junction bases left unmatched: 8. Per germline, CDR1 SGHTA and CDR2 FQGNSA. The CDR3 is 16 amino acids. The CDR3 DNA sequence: TGTGCCAGCAGCTTACTCCCAGGACTAGCCTCCGGGGAGCTGTTTTTT. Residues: CASSLLPGLASGELFF.

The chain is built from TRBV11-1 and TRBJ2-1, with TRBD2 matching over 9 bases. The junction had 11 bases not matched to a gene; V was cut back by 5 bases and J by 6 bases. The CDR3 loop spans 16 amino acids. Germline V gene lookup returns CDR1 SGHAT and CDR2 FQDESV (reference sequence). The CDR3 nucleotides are TGTGCCAGCAGCGAGGGGGCTAGCGGGGCCGGCAATGAGCAGTTCTTC. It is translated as CASSEGASGAGNEQFF.

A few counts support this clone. The DNA of the CDR3 is TGTGCCAGCAGCTTACCAGGGGATAATCAGCCCCAGCATTTT. Amino acids: CASSLPGDNQPQHF. The V and J genes are TRBV6-6 and TRBJ1-5; D is possibly TRBD1 (6 bases). Trimming removed 6 bases from V and 4 bases from J, with 13 bases in between. This CDR3 has 14 amino acids. Germline lookup yields CDR1 MNHNY and CDR2 SVGAGI (reference sequence).

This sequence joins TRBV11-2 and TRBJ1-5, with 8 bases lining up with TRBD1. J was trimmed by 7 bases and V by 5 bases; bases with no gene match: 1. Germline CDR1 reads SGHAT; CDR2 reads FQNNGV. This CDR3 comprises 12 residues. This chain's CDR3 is CASSDRGQPQHF. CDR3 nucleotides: TGTGCCAGCAGCGACAGGGGACAGCCCCAGCATTTT.

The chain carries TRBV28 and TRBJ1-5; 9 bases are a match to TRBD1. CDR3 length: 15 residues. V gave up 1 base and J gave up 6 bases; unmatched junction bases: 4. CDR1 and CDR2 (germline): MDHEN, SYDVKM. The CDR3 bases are TGTGCCAGCAGTTTATTACAGGGGGCAGTTCAGCCCCAGCATTTT. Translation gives CASSLLQGAVQPQHF.

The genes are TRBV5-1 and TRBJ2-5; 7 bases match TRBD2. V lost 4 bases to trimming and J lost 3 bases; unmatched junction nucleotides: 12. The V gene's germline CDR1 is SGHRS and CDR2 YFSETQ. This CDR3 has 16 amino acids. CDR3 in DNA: TGCGCCAGCAGCCCCGGGCCGGGGGGTAATAAAGAGACCCAGTACTTC. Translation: CASSPGPGGNKETQYF.

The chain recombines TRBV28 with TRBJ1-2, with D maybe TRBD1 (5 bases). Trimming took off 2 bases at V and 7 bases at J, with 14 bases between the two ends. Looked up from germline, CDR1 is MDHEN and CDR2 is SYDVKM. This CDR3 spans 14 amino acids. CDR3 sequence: CASSLQGGMVGYTF. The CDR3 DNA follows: TGTGCCAGCAGTTTACAGGGAGGTATGGTTGGCTACACCTTC.

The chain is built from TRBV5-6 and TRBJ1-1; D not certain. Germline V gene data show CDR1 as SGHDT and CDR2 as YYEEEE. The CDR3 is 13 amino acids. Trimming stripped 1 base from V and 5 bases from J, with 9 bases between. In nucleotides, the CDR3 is TGTGCCAGCAGCTTGCGGGGAGGGACTGAAGCTTTCTTT. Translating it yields CASSLRGGTEAFF.

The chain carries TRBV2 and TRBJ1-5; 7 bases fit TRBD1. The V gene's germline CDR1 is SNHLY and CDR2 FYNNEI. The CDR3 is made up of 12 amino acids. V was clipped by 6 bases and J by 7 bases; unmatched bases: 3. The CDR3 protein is CASSKGGQPQHF. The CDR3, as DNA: TGTGCCAGCAGCAAAGGGGGCCAGCCCCAGCATTTT.

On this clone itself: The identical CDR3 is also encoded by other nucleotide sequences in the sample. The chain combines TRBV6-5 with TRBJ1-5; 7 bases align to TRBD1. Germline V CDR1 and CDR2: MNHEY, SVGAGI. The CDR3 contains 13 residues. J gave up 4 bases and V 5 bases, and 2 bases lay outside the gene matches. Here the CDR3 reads CASSRTGNQPQHF. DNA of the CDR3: TGTGCCAGCAGTCGGACAGGTAATCAGCCCCAGCATTTT.

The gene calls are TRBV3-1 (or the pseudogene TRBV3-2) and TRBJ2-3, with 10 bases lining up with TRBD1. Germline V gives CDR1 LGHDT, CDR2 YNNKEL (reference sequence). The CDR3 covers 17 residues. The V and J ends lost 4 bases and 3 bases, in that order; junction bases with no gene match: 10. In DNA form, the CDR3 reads TGTGCCAGCAGCCCCAAGATCCGGACAGGGGGGACAGATACGCAGTATTTT. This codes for CASSPKIRTGGTDTQYF.

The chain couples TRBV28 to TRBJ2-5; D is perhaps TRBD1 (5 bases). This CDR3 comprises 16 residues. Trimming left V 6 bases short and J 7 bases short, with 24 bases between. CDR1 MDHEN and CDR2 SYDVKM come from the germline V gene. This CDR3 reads CASSFPRHRSLGTQYF. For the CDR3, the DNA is TGTGCCAGCAGCTTCCCCCGGCACAGGAGCCTCGGGACCCAGTACTTC.

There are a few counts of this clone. This CDR3 is CASRGTSGRDEQFF. The CDR3 region has the DNA TGCGCCAGCAGAGGGACTAGCGGGAGGGATGAGCAGTTCTTC. V and J are TRBV5-1 and TRBJ2-1; 16 bases fit TRBD2. With V trimmed by 5 bases and J by 8 bases, 1 base remained unmatched. There are 14 residues in the CDR3. The germline gives CDR1 SGHRS, CDR2 YFSETQ.

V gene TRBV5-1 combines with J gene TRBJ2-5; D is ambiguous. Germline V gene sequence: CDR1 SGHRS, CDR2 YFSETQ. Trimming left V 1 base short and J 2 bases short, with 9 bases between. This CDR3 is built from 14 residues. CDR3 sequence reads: CASSLLAGQETQYF. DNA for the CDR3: TGCGCCAGCAGCTTGCTTGCAGGACAAGAGACCCAGTACTTC.

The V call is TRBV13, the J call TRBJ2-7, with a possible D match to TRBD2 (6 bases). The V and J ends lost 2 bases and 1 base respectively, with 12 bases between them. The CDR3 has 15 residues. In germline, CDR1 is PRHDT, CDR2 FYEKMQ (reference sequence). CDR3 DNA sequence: TGTGCCAGCAGCTTACTCGGGGCGGGGTCCTACGAGCAGTACTTC. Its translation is CASSLLGAGSYEQYF.

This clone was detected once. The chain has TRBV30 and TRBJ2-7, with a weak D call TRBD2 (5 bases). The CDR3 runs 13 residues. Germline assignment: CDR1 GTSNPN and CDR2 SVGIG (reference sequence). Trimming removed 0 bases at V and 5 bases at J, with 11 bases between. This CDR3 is CAWSVGLANEQYF. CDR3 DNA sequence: TGTGCCTGGAGTGTAGGTTTAGCGAACGAGCAGTACTTC. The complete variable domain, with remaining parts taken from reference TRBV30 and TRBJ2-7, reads SQTIHQWPATLVQPVGSPLSLECTVEGTSNPNLYWYRQAAGRGLQLLFYSVGIGQISSEVPQNLSASRPQDRQFILSSKKLLLSDSGFYLCAWSVGLANEQYFGPGTRLTVT.

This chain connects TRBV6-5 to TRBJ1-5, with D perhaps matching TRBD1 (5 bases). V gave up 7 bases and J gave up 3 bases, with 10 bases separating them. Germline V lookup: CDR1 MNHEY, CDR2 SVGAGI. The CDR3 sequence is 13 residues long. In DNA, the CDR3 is TGTGCCAGCACAAGGGGCCCCAATCAGCCCCAGCATTTT. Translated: CASTRGPNQPQHF.

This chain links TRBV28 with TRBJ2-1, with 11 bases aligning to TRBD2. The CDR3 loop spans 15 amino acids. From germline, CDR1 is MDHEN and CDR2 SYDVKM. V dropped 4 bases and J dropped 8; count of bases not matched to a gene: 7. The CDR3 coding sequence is TGTGCCAGCAGTTCAACTAGCGGGAGTATCCATGAGCAGTTCTTC. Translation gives CASSSTSGSIHEQFF.

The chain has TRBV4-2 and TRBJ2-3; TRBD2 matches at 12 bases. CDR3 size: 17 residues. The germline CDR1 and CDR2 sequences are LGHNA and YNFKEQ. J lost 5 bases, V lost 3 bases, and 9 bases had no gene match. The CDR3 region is CASSHDSTSGSQDTQYF. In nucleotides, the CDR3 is TGTGCCAGCAGCCATGATTCGACTAGCGGGAGCCAAGATACGCAGTATTTT.

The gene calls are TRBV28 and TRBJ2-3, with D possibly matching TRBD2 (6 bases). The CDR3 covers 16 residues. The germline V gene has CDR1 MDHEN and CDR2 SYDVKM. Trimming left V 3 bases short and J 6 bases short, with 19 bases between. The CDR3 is CASSFPRLGPPDTQYF. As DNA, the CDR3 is TGTGCCAGCAGTTTCCCGCGACTAGGGCCCCCGGATACGCAGTATTTT.